The rows below give T cell receptor beta chains drawn from one sample of a study of T cell changes during pregnancy in multiple sclerosis. Clones were sequenced by immunoSEQ multiplex PCR, and TCRdb holds only the in-frame ones, with some missing. The data show under 45,000 clones, with approximately 91% seen just once and under 5% held by the top ten. The sample in question was CD8+ T cells from peripheral blood mononuclear cells, obtained in the first trimester of pregnancy. Every receptor here comes from a female donor with multiple sclerosis, enrolled in a pregnancy study. The CDR3 runs from the conserved cysteine through the conserved F or W. Each record gives: clone size, D gene, CDR3 length, J gene, V gene, CDR3 protein, CDR3 DNA. A D gene is named only where the DNA matches it firmly. Expanded clones get a size class; other rows say once, few or many, or leave the size out.

>-|-|13|TRBJ1-1|TRBV11-3
CASSSEGNTEAFF
TGTGCCAGCAGCTCGGAGGGGAACACTGAAGCTTTCTTT
>-|-|13|TRBJ1-1|TRBV4-1
CASSHRGDTEAFF
TGCGCCAGCAGCCACCGGGGGGACACTGAAGCTTTCTTT
>-|-|16|TRBJ2-1|TRBV30
CAWRFGGLMGASEQFF
TGTGCCTGGAGGTTCGGGGGGCTAATGGGTGCGTCAGAGCAGTTCTTC
>-|-|14|TRBJ1-4|TRBV7-2
CASSPEGGWEKLFF
TGTGCCAGCAGCCCCGAGGGAGGATGGGAAAAACTGTTTTTT
>-|-|14|TRBJ1-1|TRBV30
CAWSPQGTNTEAFF
TGTGCCTGGAGTCCACAGGGTACGAACACTGAAGCTTTCTTT
>-|TRBD1|14|TRBJ1-3|TRBV12-5
CASGWDRAGNTIYF
TGTGCTAGTGGTTGGGACAGGGCTGGAAACACCATATATTTT
>-|-|11|TRBJ1-1|TRBV5-1
CASSPGGEAFF
TGCGCCAGCAGCCCAGGAGGTGAAGCTTTCTTT
>once|TRBD1|17|TRBJ2-1|TRBV4-3
CASSQAGQGDRHNEQFF
TGCGCCAGCAGCCAAGCTGGACAGGGGGATAGGCACAATGAGCAGTTCTTC
>-|TRBD1|11|TRBJ1-1|TRBV19
CASRTGPEAFF
TGTGCCAGTAGGACAGGGCCTGAAGCTTTCTTT
>-|-|16|TRBJ2-2|TRBV5-5
CASSLEPGWGTGELFF
TGTGCCAGCAGCTTGGAGCCGGGGTGGGGCACCGGGGAGCTGTTTTTT
>-|-|15|TRBJ2-2|TRBV25-1
CASSVLQGGTGELFF
TGTGCCAGCAGTGTTCTGCAGGGGGGCACCGGGGAGCTGTTTTTT
>-|TRBD2|17|TRBJ2-3|TRBV7-9
CASSSPGLAGGTDTQYF
TGTGCCAGCAGCTCCCCAGGACTAGCGGGGGGCACAGATACGCAGTATTTT
>-|-|16|TRBJ2-7|TRBV6-1
CASSEAPGSVSNEQYF
TGTGCCAGCAGTGAAGCCCCGGGGTCCGTTTCCAACGAGCAGTACTTC
>-|-|16|TRBJ1-5|TRBV12-5
CASGLHLEDINQPQHF
TGTGCTAGTGGTTTACACCTCGAGGACATTAATCAGCCCCAGCATTTT
>once|TRBD1|17|TRBJ1-4|TRBV4-1
CASSPRTGESVNEKLFF
TGCGCCAGCAGCCCACGGACAGGGGAATCAGTTAATGAAAAACTGTTTTTT
>-|-|13|TRBJ2-7|TRBV7-3
CASSLSETYEQYF
TGTGCCAGCAGCCTCAGCGAGACTTACGAGCAGTACTTC
>-|-|17|TRBJ1-2|TRBV14
CASSAFVRDSEYYGYTF
TGTGCCAGCAGCGCTTTCGTCAGGGACTCCGAATACTATGGCTACACCTTC
>-|-|12|TRBJ1-1|TRBV7-9
CASSPDGAEAFF
TGTGCCAGCAGCCCGGACGGGGCTGAAGCTTTCTTT
>-|-|14|TRBJ1-5|TRBV7-9
CASSPTGSNQPQHF
TGTGCCAGCAGCCCGACAGGAAGCAATCAGCCCCAGCATTTT
>-|-|15|TRBJ2-1|TRBV6-6
CASSYGVGEHREQFF
TGTGCCAGCAGTTACGGTGTCGGGGAGCACCGCGAGCAGTTCTTC
>-|-|15|TRBJ2-1|TRBV7-3
CASSAAGPGDNEQFF
TGTGCCAGCAGCGCGGCCGGACCGGGGGACAATGAGCAGTTCTTC
>-|-|16|TRBJ1-2|TRBV4-1
CASSQVGDKGYYGYTF
TGCGCCAGCAGCCAAGTAGGGGACAAGGGCTACTATGGCTACACCTTC
>-|-|15|TRBJ2-3|TRBV6-5
CASSLIAGSLDTQYF
TGTGCCAGCAGTCTCATCGCGGGATCTTTAGATACGCAGTATTTT
>-|TRBD1|15|TRBJ2-3|TRBV9
CASSAGTGSEDTQYF
TGTGCCAGCAGCGCCGGGACAGGGTCAGAAGATACGCAGTATTTT
>-|-|14|TRBJ2-1|TRBV19
CASSLDINYNEQFF
TGTGCCAGTAGTCTGGACATTAACTACAATGAGCAGTTCTTC
>-|-|12|TRBJ1-1|TRBV10-2
CASKKGLSEAFF
TGCGCCAGCAAGAAGGGACTCTCTGAAGCTTTCTTT
>few|-|15|TRBJ2-3|TRBV6-4
CASSDSVSGADTQYF
TGTGCCAGCAGTGACTCGGTTTCCGGGGCAGATACGCAGTATTTT
>-|-|13|TRBJ2-1|TRBV27
CASSLAGVNEQFF
TGTGCCAGCAGTTTAGCAGGGGTCAATGAGCAGTTCTTC
>once|-|13|TRBJ1-1|TRBV7-2
CASSPGSVVEAFF
TGTGCCAGCAGCCCTGGGAGCGTCGTAGAAGCTTTCTTT
>-|-|14|TRBJ1-5|TRBV27
CASRPGVGNQPQHF
TGTGCCAGCAGGCCAGGGGTGGGCAATCAGCCCCAGCATTTT
>-|-|14|TRBJ1-1|TRBV5-5
CASSLVQLNTEAFF
TGTGCCAGCAGCTTGGTCCAGTTGAACACTGAAGCTTTCTTT
>-|TRBD1|16|TRBJ1-1|TRBV11-1
CASSSAIDRADTEAFF
TGTGCCAGCAGCTCAGCTATTGACAGGGCTGACACTGAAGCTTTCTTT
>many|-|13|TRBJ2-5|TRBV4-3
CASSPPGEETQYF
TGCGCCAGCAGCCCCCCGGGAGAAGAGACCCAGTACTTC
>-|TRBD1|18|TRBJ1-5|TRBV5-1
CASSLAWQGVGSNQPQHF
TGCGCCAGCAGCTTGGCCTGGCAGGGGGTAGGTAGCAATCAGCCCCAGCATTTT
>once|-|15|TRBJ2-5|TRBV7-2
CASRFTPGVQETQYF
TGTGCCAGCAGATTTACGCCGGGGGTCCAAGAGACCCAGTACTTC
>once|-|14|TRBJ1-3|TRBV6-5
CASSTAFSGNTIYF
TGTGCCAGCAGTACAGCCTTCTCTGGAAACACCATATATTTT
>-|-|17|TRBJ2-5|TRBV5-4
CASSLEFQGLRSETQYF
TGTGCCAGCAGCTTGGAGTTTCAGGGGCTAAGGTCGGAGACCCAGTACTTC
>-|TRBD1|14|TRBJ2-2|TRBV2
CASMPGQGTGELFF
TGTGCCAGCATGCCGGGACAGGGGACCGGGGAGCTGTTTTTT